Sequencing of this T cell receptor (beta chain) was carried out in a study of early T cells in non-severe SARS-CoV-2 infection. Study at large: The study sequenced bulk RNA from unsorted whole blood, with chains unpaired. Study conclusions and caveats: There was a bias toward anti-spike CD8 responses in VDJdb matching, which missed private and CD4 specificities.

The TCR library protocol was used to attach unique molecular identifiers. These identifiers were attached to individual cDNA molecules. TCRdb itself ran the 5' RACE reads through MiXCR, one entry per CDR3 protein. The profile shows about 77,000 distinct CDR3 sequences, less than 15% of them singletons. CDR1 is SGHTA, CDR2 FQGNSA, per germline. This CDR3 spans 13 amino acids. At least ten counts were recorded for this clonotype. What it recognizes is unknown. One end of the junction fails to match germline, which may point to a read error. This TCR derives from an adult who was a healthcare worker with PCR-confirmed SARS-CoV-2 infection or an uninfected control (not recorded which). The donor label of this sample is uncertain. Here the sequenced sample was whole blood, taken at baseline. The rearrangement uses TRBV7-2 and TRBJ2-3; no clear D. The CDR3 DNA reads as TGTGCCAGCAGTCCAGAGAGCAGAGATACGCAGTATTTT. Protein sequence: CASSPESRDTQYF.